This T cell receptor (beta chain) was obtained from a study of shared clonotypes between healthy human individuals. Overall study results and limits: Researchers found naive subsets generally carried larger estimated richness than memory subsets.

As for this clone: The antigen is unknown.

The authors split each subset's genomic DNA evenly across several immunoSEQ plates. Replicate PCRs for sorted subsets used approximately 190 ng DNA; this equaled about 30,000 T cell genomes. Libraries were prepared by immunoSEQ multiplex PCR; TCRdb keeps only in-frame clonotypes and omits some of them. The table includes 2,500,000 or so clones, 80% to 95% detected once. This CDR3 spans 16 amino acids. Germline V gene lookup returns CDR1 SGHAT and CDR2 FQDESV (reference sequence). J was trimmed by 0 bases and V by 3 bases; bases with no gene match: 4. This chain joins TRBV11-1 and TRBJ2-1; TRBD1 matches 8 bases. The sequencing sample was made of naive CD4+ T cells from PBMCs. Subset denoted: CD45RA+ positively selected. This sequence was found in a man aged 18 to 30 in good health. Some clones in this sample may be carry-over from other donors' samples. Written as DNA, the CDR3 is TGTGCCAGCAGCTTTTACAGGGGGAGCTCCTACAATGAGCAGTTCTTC. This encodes CASSFYRGSSYNEQFF. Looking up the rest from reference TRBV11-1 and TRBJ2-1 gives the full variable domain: EAEVAQSPRYKITEKSQAVAFWCDPISGHATLYWYRQILGQGPELLVQFQDESVVDDSQLPKDRFSAERLKGVDSTLKIQPAELGDSAMYLCASSFYRGSSYNEQFFGPGTRLTVL.